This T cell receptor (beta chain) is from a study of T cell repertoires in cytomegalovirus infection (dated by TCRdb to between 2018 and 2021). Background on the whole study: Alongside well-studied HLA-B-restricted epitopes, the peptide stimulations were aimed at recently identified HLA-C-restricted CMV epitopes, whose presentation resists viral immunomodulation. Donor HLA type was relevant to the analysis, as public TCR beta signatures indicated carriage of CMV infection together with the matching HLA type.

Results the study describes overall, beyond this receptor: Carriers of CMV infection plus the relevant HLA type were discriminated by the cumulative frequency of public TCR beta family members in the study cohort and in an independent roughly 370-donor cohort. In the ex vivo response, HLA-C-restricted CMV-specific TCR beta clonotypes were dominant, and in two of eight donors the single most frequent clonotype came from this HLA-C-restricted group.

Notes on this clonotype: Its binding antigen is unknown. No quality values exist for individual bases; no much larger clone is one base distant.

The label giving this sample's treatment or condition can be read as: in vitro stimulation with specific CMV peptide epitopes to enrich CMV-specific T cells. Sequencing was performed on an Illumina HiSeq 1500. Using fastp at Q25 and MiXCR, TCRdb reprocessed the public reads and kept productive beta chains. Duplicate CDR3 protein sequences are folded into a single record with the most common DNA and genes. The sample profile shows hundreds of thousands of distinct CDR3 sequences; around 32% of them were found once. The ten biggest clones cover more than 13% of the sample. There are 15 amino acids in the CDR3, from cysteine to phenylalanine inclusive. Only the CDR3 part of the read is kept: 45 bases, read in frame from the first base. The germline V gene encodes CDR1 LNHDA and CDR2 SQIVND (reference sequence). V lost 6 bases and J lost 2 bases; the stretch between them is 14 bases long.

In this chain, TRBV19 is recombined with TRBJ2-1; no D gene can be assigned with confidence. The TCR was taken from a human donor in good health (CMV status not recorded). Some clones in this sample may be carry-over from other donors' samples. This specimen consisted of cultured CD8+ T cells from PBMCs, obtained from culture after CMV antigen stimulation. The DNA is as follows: TGTGCCAGTAGCCCTGCCGAGACACCCTACAATGAGCAGTTCTTC. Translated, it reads CASSPAETPYNEQFF.